This T cell receptor (beta chain) is drawn from a study of cytomegalovirus exposure and HLA in healthy donors. Study results and limitations: Overall, approximately 150 TCR beta chains were annotated as cytomegalovirus-associated.

A remark on this clone: The antigen is undetermined.

CDR3 length: 13 amino acids. Trimming stripped 6 bases from V and 4 bases from J, with 10 bases between. The germline V gene encodes CDR1 KGHSH and CDR2 LQKENI. The PCR was carried out with 60 Vbeta primers and 13 Jbeta primers. In the original analysis: About 12 million of roughly 81 million unique TCR beta chains were shared, per a later count. Profiled with immunoSEQ multiplex PCR; TCRdb holds only in-frame clones, not every one. That table is the source of V, J and clone size, and D and trimming were worked out from the DNA. Here the sample spans under 200,000 clones, about three quarters being singletons.

The specimen was PBMCs. This receptor was identified in a woman aged 40 to 50 in good health and CMV-seropositive. V is TRBV18 and J is TRBJ1-5; D not certain. CDR3 sequence: CASSRGRNQPQHF. The CDR3, as DNA: TGTGCCAGCTCTCGTGGGCGAAATCAGCCCCAGCATTTT. Full variable domain (outside the CDR3, taken from reference TRBV18 and TRBJ1-5): NAGVMQNPRHLVRRRGQEARLRCSPMKGHSHVYWYRQLPEEGLKFMVYLQKENIIDESGMPKERFSAEFPKEGPSILRIQQVVRGDSAAYFCASSRGRNQPQHFGDGTRLSIL.